These T cell receptor beta chains were read from a single sample in a study of blood T cell repertoires in COVID-19. Profiling relied on immunoSEQ multiplex PCR, and the TCRdb table lists in-frame clones only, not all of them. The sample shows tens of thousands of clones, around 83% of them seen only once. Sequences were obtained from peripheral blood. These receptors were obtained from a human donor in a cohort sampled during active COVID-19. The CDR3 runs from the conserved cysteine through the conserved F or W. D genes are given only for firm matches.

cdr3_aa v_call d_call
CASSATGTGTYEQYF TRBV5-1 TRBD1
CAITQAGQGATGELFF TRBV10-3 TRBD1
CASSQRGQRIYEQYF TRBV11-2 TRBD1
CASSLRLASTYEQYF TRBV7-9 TRBD2
CASSAGYRQDNQPQHF TRBV7-8 .
CASSLGASGEETQYF TRBV5-1 TRBD2
CAITGYYGYTF TRBV2 .
CASSVGQGTYGYTF TRBV3-1/TRBV3-2 TRBD1
CASSFGRVNYGYTF TRBV19 .
CASSELRLAGGEQYF TRBV10-2 TRBD2
CASSFGPAGRRPEETQYF TRBV5-4 .
CASSQALGGTMNTEAFF TRBV4-1 .
CASSLGREGGTDTQYF TRBV23-1 TRBD2
CASTSTGSLRAEQYF TRBV6-5 .
CAGRQGWANTGELFF TRBV6-6 TRBD1
CASSGRLAGGRNTGELFF TRBV10-1 TRBD2
CASSQGQGDETQYF TRBV3-1/TRBV3-2 TRBD1
CASSPGQGRDYGYTF TRBV3-1/TRBV3-2 TRBD1
CASSLKIDYSYNEQFF TRBV7-2 .
CASSGHQGYYGYTF TRBV9 .
CASSFWTGETGANVLTF TRBV5-6 TRBD1
CASSRGTEQYF TRBV3-1/TRBV3-2 .
CASSPGQGNEQYF TRBV18 .
CASSSNRGPTPGELFF TRBV11-3 TRBD1
CASGFRDRNTEAFF TRBV2 .
CASTPAGAGTGELFF TRBV11-2 .
CASSGAGVTSTDTQYF TRBV6-1 .
CATSDGPGAGSYNEQFF TRBV24-1 .
CASSRRQKYPPIRTQHF TRBV11-2 .
CASSFGGNSYEQYF TRBV7-9 .
CASSPGGGSSYNSPLHF TRBV18 .
CASSRPGQGAYEQYF TRBV5-1 TRBD1
CASSLQSGGTDTQYF TRBV7-2 TRBD2